This T cell receptor (beta chain) was sequenced for a study of radiotherapy plus CTLA-4 blockade in lung cancer. Study conclusions and caveats: Expansion in blood of tumor-derived TCR clones was seen after radiotherapy plus ipilimumab.

This clone was observed once. The antigen remains undetermined. This CDR3 contains 14 residues. Trimming took off 2 bases at V and 7 bases at J, with 12 bases between the two ends. Germline CDR1 and CDR2: MDHEN and SYDVKM. Here immunoSEQ multiplex PCR was the method, and the copy in TCRdb shows in-frame clones only, minus some. The table includes about 38,000 clones, 80% to 90% detected once. Specimen: peripheral blood, collected from a patient treated with radiotherapy plus ipilimumab. This clonotype was obtained from a human donor with non-small cell lung cancer whose response to radiotherapy plus ipilimumab could not be evaluated. V is TRBV28 and J is TRBJ1-5; weak D call: TRBD1 (6 bases). The chain's CDR3 is CASSLGQGKQPQHF. CDR3 DNA sequence: TGTGCCAGCAGTTTAGGGCAGGGGAAGCAGCCCCAGCATTTT.